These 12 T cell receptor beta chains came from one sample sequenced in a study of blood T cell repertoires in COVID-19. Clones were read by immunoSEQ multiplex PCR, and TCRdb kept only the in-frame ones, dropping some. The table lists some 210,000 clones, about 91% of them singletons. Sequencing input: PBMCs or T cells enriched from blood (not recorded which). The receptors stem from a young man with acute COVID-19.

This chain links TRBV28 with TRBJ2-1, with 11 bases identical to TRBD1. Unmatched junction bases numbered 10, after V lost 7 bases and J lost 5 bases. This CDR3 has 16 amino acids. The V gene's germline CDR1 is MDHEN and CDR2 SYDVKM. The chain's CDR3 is CASTLGTGGDNNEQFF. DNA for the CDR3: TGTGCCAGCACCCTAGGGACAGGGGGAGATAACAATGAGCAGTTCTTC.

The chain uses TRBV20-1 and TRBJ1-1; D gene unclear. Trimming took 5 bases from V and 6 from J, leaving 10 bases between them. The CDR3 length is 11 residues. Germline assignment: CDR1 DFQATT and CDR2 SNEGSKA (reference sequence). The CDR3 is CSALISPEAFF. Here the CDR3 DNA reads TGCAGTGCTCTTATCTCCCCTGAAGCTTTCTTT.

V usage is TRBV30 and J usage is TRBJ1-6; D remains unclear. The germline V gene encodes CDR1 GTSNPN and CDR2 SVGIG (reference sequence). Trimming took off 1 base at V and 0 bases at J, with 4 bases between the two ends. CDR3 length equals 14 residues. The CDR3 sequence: CAWSAGSYNSPLHF. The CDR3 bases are TGTGCCTGGAGTGCGGGCTCCTATAATTCACCCCTCCACTTT.

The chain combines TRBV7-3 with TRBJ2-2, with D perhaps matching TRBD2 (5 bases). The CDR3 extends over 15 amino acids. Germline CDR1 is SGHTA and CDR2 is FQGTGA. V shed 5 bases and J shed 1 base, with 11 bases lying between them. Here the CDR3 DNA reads TGTGCCAGCAGCGAGCGGATCCTGAACACCGGGGAGCTGTTTTTT. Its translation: CASSERILNTGELFF. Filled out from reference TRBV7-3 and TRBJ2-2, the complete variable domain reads GAGVSQTPSNKVTEKGKYVELRCDPISGHTALYWYRQSLGQGPEFLIYFQGTGAADDSGLPNDRFFAVRPEGSVSTLKIQRTERGDSAVYLCASSERILNTGELFFGEGSRLTVL.

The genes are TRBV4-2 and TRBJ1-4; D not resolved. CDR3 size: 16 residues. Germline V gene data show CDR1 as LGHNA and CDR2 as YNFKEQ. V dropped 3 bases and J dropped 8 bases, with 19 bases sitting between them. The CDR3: CASSQDSTAPSEKLFF. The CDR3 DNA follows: TGTGCCAGCAGCCAGGATTCAACAGCCCCGAGCGAAAAACTGTTTTTT.

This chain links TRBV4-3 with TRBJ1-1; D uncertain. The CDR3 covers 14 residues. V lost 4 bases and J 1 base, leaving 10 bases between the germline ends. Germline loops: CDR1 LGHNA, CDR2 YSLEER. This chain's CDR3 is CASSPVGGNTEAFF. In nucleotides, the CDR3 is TGCGCCAGCAGCCCCGTCGGTGGGAACACTGAAGCTTTCTTT.

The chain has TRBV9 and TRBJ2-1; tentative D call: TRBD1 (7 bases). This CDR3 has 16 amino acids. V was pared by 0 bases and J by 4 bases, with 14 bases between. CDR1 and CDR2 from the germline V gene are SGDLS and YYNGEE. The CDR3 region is CASSVAGGTVYNEQFF. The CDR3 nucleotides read TGTGCCAGCAGCGTAGCCGGCGGGACAGTATACAATGAGCAGTTCTTC.

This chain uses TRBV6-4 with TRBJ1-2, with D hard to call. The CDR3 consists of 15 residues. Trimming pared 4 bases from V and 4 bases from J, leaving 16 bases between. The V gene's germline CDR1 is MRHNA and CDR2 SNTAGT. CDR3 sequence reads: CASSAQLGGSYGYTF. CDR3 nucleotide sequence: TGTGCCAGCAGTGCCCAATTAGGAGGTAGCTATGGCTACACCTTC.

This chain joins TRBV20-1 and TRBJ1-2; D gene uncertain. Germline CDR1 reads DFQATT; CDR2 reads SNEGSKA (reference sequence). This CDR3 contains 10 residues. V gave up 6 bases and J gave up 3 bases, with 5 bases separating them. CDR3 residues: CSAPDYGYTF. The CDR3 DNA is TGCAGTGCCCCAGACTATGGCTACACCTTC.

As DNA, the CDR3 is TGTGCCAGCACCGCCGTTTATCCCTCAACAGGGAATTCACCCCTCCACTTT. Residues: CASTAVYPSTGNSPLHF. V gene TRBV27 combines with J gene TRBJ1-6; D may be TRBD1 (6 bases). Germline CDR1 reads MNHEY; CDR2 reads SMNVEV (reference sequence). The V end lost 7 bases, the J end lost 7 bases, and 23 bases lay between the germline ends. CDR3 length equals 17 residues.

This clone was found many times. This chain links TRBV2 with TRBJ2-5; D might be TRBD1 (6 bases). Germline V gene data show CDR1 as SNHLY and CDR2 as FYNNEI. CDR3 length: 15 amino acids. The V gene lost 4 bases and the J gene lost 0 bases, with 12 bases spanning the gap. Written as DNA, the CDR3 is TGTGCCAGCAGTGGTGCAGGGGCGAACCAAGAGACCCAGTACTTC. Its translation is CASSGAGANQETQYF.

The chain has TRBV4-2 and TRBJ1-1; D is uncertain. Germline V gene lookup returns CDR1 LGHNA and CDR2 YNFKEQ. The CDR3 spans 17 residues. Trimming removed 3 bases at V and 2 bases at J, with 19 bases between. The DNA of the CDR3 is TGTGCCAGCAGCCAGACCCGATTGGGTGGACTAAACACTGAAGCTTTCTTT. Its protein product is CASSQTRLGGLNTEAFF.